Below are 31 T cell receptor beta chains sequenced from a single sample in a study of glioma-infiltrating T cells. TCR alpha and beta CDR3 regions were amplified from RNA using iRepertoire nested multiplex PCR. TCRdb processed the multiplex PCR reads anew with MiXCR; each CDR3 protein has one entry. The repertoire has a few hundred thousand distinct CDR3 sequences, 35% to 45% of them found once; the top ten carry more than 10%. Sequencing used glioma tissue, nonneoplastic brain tissue, or PBMCs (not recorded which). The origin of the receptors is a human donor with low-grade glioma or glioblastoma, undergoing nonglioma brain surgery, or in good health (not recorded which).

Notes on this clonotype: One end of the junction varies from germline; a read error may be responsible. The chain employs TRBV4-1 and TRBJ2-7; D unclear. CDR3 length: 15 residues. Germline-derived CDR1 and CDR2 are MGHRA and YSYEKL. The CDR3 is CASSQDPFVVYEHYF. DNA of the CDR3: TGCGCCAGCAGCCAAGATCCCTTCGTTGTATACGAGCACTACTTC.

The chain links TRBV7-2 to TRBJ2-5; D uncertain. CDR1 is SGHTA, CDR2 FQGNSA, per germline. The CDR3 sequence is 13 residues long. V was pared by 3 bases and J by 0 bases, with 5 bases between. The CDR3 sequence is CASSFAYQETQYF. The CDR3 DNA sequence: TGTGCCAGCAGCTTCGCGTACCAAGAGACCCAGTACTTC.

As for this clonotype: A read error may account for a junction end that differs from germline. This chain connects TRBV10-2 to TRBJ2-7; 8 positions match TRBD2. The germline CDR1 and CDR2 sequences are WSHSY and SAAADI. The CDR3 has 14 amino acids. The CDR3 sequence: CATKPGLDSYEQYF. CDR3 in DNA: TGTGCCACCAAACCGGGACTAGACTCCTACGAGCAGTACTTC.

The chain recombines TRBV6-2 or TRBV6-3 with TRBJ2-1; 10 bases map to TRBD2. Germline CDR1 is MNHEY and CDR2 is SVGEGT. This CDR3 spans 15 amino acids. Germline trimming cut 5 bases from V and 8 bases from J; bases unmatched to any gene: 9. The CDR3, as DNA: TGTGCCAGCAGTCCTACTAGCGGGATTCGGGATGAGCAGTTCTTC. It translates to CASSPTSGIRDEQFF.

This clonotype has at least ten counts. The chain combines TRBV27 with TRBJ1-2; 11 bases are a match to TRBD1. J was trimmed by 8 bases and V by 4 bases; bases with no gene match: 6. The CDR3 runs to 14 residues. Germline V gene data show CDR1 as MNHEY and CDR2 as SMNVEV (reference sequence). The CDR3: CASSWTGGAEGYTF. The CDR3 DNA sequence: TGTGCCAGCAGTTGGACAGGGGGCGCGGAGGGCTACACCTTC.

This clonotype showed up just once. This may be a read error: a much more frequent sequence differs by one nucleotide. This chain links TRBV2 with TRBJ2-3; TRBD1 agrees at 7 bases. Germline loops: CDR1 SNHLY, CDR2 FYNNEI. There are 12 residues in the CDR3. The CDR3, as DNA: TGTGCCGGCAGACTCGACAGGGCTACGCAGTATTTT. The encoded protein is CAGRLDRATQYF.

The V and J genes are TRBV5-4 and TRBJ2-7, with D possibly being TRBD2 (5 bases). Per germline, CDR1 SGHNT and CDR2 YYREEE (reference sequence). V was cut by 3 bases and J by 1 base, with 14 bases left in between. This CDR3 region has 15 residues. The CDR3 DNA reads TGTGCCAGCAGCTCCGGAGGAATACCATCCTACGAGCAGTACTTC. Protein sequence: CASSSGGIPSYEQYF.

This clonotype was detected a few times. This rearrangement joins TRBV19 to TRBJ1-2; no definite D call. This CDR3 is 14 amino acids long. V dropped 3 bases and J dropped 2 bases, with 10 bases sitting between them. The V gene's germline CDR1 is LNHDA and CDR2 SQIVND (reference sequence). CDR3 loop: CASSITTVNYGYTF. The CDR3 DNA is TGTGCCAGTAGTATTACCACAGTAAACTATGGCTACACCTTC.

The chain couples TRBV6-2 or TRBV6-3 to TRBJ2-1; 10 bases line up with TRBD2. The germline CDR1 and CDR2 sequences are MNHEY and SVGEGT. The V segment lost 2 bases and the J segment 9 bases; nucleotides outside the gene matches: 10. The CDR3 sequence is 16 residues long. CDR3 protein: CASSYTPISGRVEQFF. CDR3 bases: TGTGCCAGCAGTTACACCCCCATAAGCGGGAGGGTTGAGCAGTTCTTC.

This clonotype was seen a few times. This chain links TRBV29-1 with TRBJ1-5, with D perhaps TRBD1 (5 bases). The germline CDR1 and CDR2 sequences are SQVTM and ANQGSEA. The CDR3 is 13 amino acids. V shed 7 bases and J shed 2 bases, with 12 bases lying between them. DNA of the CDR3: TGCAGCGCGGTAGGGGACGGCAATCAGCCCCAGCATTTT. This codes for CSAVGDGNQPQHF.

This clonotype was recorded many times. V usage is TRBV20-1 and J usage is TRBJ1-1; D is undetermined. This CDR3 region has 14 residues. V was trimmed by 6 bases and J by 3 bases, leaving 17 bases between them. CDR1 is DFQATT, CDR2 SNEGSKA, per germline (reference sequence). The CDR3 loop reads CSALFPGKDTEAFF. The CDR3, as DNA: TGCAGTGCCCTCTTTCCGGGGAAGGACACTGAAGCTTTCTTT.

The chain recombines TRBV18 with TRBJ1-2, with 9 bases fitting TRBD1. Germline V gene data show CDR1 as KGHSH and CDR2 as LQKENI. This CDR3 has 15 amino acids. After removal of 3 bases from V and 6 bases from J, the junction contained 8 bases not matched to a gene. The CDR3 loop reads CASSPRTGGVDGYTF. As DNA, the CDR3 is TGTGCCAGCTCACCCAGAACAGGGGGCGTCGATGGCTACACCTTC.

V usage is TRBV29-1 and J usage is TRBJ2-7; D gene uncertain. CDR3 length equals 14 residues. V was cut by 2 bases and J by 2 bases, with 13 bases left in between. CDR1 and CDR2 (germline): SQVTM, ANQGSEA. Here the CDR3 reads CSVEPDSGAYEQYF. In DNA form, the CDR3 reads TGCAGCGTTGAACCTGATTCCGGAGCCTACGAGCAGTACTTC.

Concerning this clonotype itself: Its ends do not fully match the called genes, so a read error is possible. The V and J genes are TRBV28 and TRBJ2-5; 7 nucleotides agree with TRBD2. Germline V gene lookup returns CDR1 MDHEN and CDR2 SYDVKM. This CDR3 region has 13 residues. CDR3 coding DNA: TGTGTCAGCAGTCTACTCAGGGAGGGGACCCAGTACTTC. Protein product: CVSSLLREGTQYF.

A remark on this clonotype: This may be a read error, as it is one base from a much larger clone. The chain links TRBV27 to TRBJ2-7; tentative D call: TRBD2 (6 bases). The CDR3 totals 13 residues. Trimming removed 4 bases at V and 7 bases at J, with 14 bases between. Germline V gene lookup returns CDR1 MNHEY and CDR2 SMNVEV (reference sequence). The CDR3, as DNA: TGTGCCAGCAGTTGGGGGACTTACAATGAGCAGTACTTC. Amino acid sequence: CASSWGTYNEQYF.

This clonotype was detected a few times. The chain links TRBV5-1 to TRBJ2-1, with 10 bases fitting TRBD2. J gave up 4 bases and V 0 bases, and 4 bases lay outside the gene matches. The CDR3 length is 16 residues. Germline CDR1 SGHRS, CDR2 YFSETQ. CDR3 loop: CASSLESGRAYNEQFF. The CDR3 coding sequence is TGCGCCAGCAGCTTGGAAAGCGGGAGGGCGTACAATGAGCAGTTCTTC.

This clonotype was seen a handful of times. The chain employs TRBV7-3 and TRBJ2-6; 10 bases map to TRBD2. V trimming: 0 bases; J trimming: 4 bases; junction bases outside the gene matches: 6. From germline, CDR1 is SGHTA and CDR2 FQGTGA. The CDR3 has 18 residues. For the CDR3, the DNA is TGTGCCAGCAGCTTAACACCAGCGGGAGGGGCGGGGGCCAACGTCCTGACTTTC. Encoded protein: CASSLTPAGGAGANVLTF.

This clonotype occurred a few times. The chain recombines TRBV7-9 with TRBJ1-2, with 9 bases aligning to TRBD1. Germline V lookup: CDR1 SEHNR, CDR2 FQNEAQ (reference sequence). J was trimmed by 11 bases and V by 4 bases; bases with no gene match: 5. The CDR3 is 12 residues long. In DNA, the CDR3 is TGTGCCAGCAGCTCCCGGGACAGGGAATACACCTTC. This gives the protein CASSSRDREYTF.

V gene TRBV3-1 combines with J gene TRBJ2-1, with D possibly being TRBD2 (6 bases). This CDR3 is 15 amino acids long. The V and J ends lost 4 bases and 3 bases respectively, with 13 bases between them. Germline V gene sequence: CDR1 LGHDT, CDR2 YNNKEL (reference sequence). CDR3 sequence: CASSPKTSFYNEQFF. The CDR3 DNA sequence: TGTGCCAGCAGCCCAAAGACTAGTTTCTACAATGAGCAGTTCTTC.

This sequence joins TRBV25-1 and TRBJ1-2; a weak D match, TRBD1 (5 bases). The ends were cut back, 1 base at V and 8 bases at J, with 23 bases in the middle. This CDR3 has 17 amino acids. Looked up from germline, CDR1 is MGHDK and CDR2 is SYGVNS. The CDR3 sequence: CASSEWSQGRRGGGYTF. The CDR3 bases are TGTGCCAGCAGTGAATGGAGCCAGGGCCGCCGAGGTGGGGGCTACACCTTC.

This chain uses TRBV7-2 with TRBJ2-7, with D unclear. CDR1 SGHTA and CDR2 FQGNSA come from the germline V gene. The CDR3 covers 12 residues. The V gene lost 5 bases and the J gene lost 6 bases, with 11 bases spanning the gap. CDR3 coding DNA: TGTGCCAGCAGCCCCTTATGGGGCGAGCAGTACTTC. Protein sequence: CASSPLWGEQYF.

With respect to this clonotype: A much more abundant neighbour one base away suggests this may be a read error. The genes are TRBV27 and TRBJ2-1; no firm D call. V gave up 3 bases and J gave up 10 bases, with 13 bases separating them. The CDR3 sequence is 13 residues long. Germline CDR1 reads MNHEY; CDR2 reads SMNVEV (reference sequence). CDR3 in DNA: TGTGCCAGCAGTTTTGGCTCAACCTACGAGCAGTTCTTC. It specifies CASSFGSTYEQFF.

Comments on this clonotype: A much larger clonotype is one base distant, so this may be a read error. The J gene is TRBJ1-1, the V gene TRBV4-1; D unresolved. Looked up from germline, CDR1 is MGHRA and CDR2 is YSYEKL. The CDR3 extends over 14 amino acids. CDR3 DNA sequence: TGCGCCAGTTCCCTCAGCAGAATGAACACTAAAGCTTTCTTT. This encodes CASSLSRMNTKAFF.

This clonotype was seen ten or more times. The V call is TRBV7-2, the J call TRBJ2-3; D may be TRBD2 (6 bases). CDR1 is SGHTA, CDR2 FQGNSA, per germline. The CDR3 is 16 amino acids. The V end was cut by 1 base, the J end by 0 bases, with 11 bases between. The CDR3 loop reads CASSLGGLASTDTQYF. CDR3 DNA sequence: TGTGCCAGCAGCTTAGGGGGACTGGCTAGCACAGATACGCAGTATTTT.

The rearrangement uses TRBV28 and TRBJ1-1; D is unresolved. V lost 3 bases and J lost 4, with 15 bases in between. The V gene's germline CDR1 is MDHEN and CDR2 SYDVKM. The CDR3 sequence is 15 residues long. The CDR3 sequence is CASSFLSGGITEAFF. CDR3 sequence (DNA): TGTGCCAGCAGTTTTCTCTCGGGAGGTATCACTGAAGCTTTCTTT.

This clonotype showed up just once. This rearrangement joins TRBV14 to TRBJ1-4; a weak D match, TRBD1 (5 bases). V was trimmed by 4 bases and J by 12 bases, leaving 12 bases between them. The CDR3 totals 12 residues. Germline lookup yields CDR1 SGHDN and CDR2 FVKESK. In DNA, the CDR3 is TGTGCCAGCAGCCCCCGGGGACTTCAACTGTTTTTT. The encoded protein is CASSPRGLQLFF. Full variable domain (rest looked up from reference TRBV14 and TRBJ1-4): EAGVTQFPSHSVIEKGQTVTLRCDPISGHDNLYWYRRVMGKEIKFLLHFVKESKQDESGMPNNRFLAERTGGTYSTLKVQPAELEDSGVYFCASSPRGLQLFFGSGTQLSVL.

The gene calls are TRBV7-9 and TRBJ1-2, with TRBD1 matching 9 bases. CDR1 is SEHNR, CDR2 FQNEAQ, per germline (reference sequence). This CDR3 is built from 13 residues. The trim removed 4 bases at V and 6 bases at J, leaving 3 bases unmatched. CDR3 sequence (DNA): TGTGCCAGCAGCTCGGACAGGGGAGATGGCTACACCTTC. Its protein is CASSSDRGDGYTF.

This clonotype was seen a few times. The chain recombines TRBV7-2 with TRBJ2-7; D is ambiguous. The CDR3 is made up of 15 amino acids. Germline lookup yields CDR1 SGHTA and CDR2 FQGNSA. V gave up 4 bases and J gave up 0 bases, with 13 bases separating them. The CDR3 nucleotides are TGTGCCAGCAGCTGGACCCTGCCCAGCTCCTACGAGCAGTACTTC. Translating it yields CASSWTLPSSYEQYF. Variable domain in full (rest from reference TRBV7-2 and TRBJ2-7): GAGVSQSPSNKVTEKGKDVELRCDPISGHTALYWYRQSLGQGLEFLIYFQGNSAPDKSGLPSDRFSAERTGGSVSTLTIQRTQQEDSAVYLCASSWTLPSSYEQYFGPGTRLTVT.

At least ten counts were recorded for this clonotype. This rearrangement joins TRBV27 to TRBJ2-7; 8 nucleotides match TRBD1. Germline V CDR1 and CDR2: MNHEY, SMNVEV (reference sequence). This CDR3 contains 14 residues. The V segment lost 3 bases and the J segment 6 bases; nucleotides outside the gene matches: 7. CDR3 region: CASSFGQGRGEQYF. Here the CDR3 DNA reads TGTGCCAGCAGTTTCGGACAGGGACGAGGCGAGCAGTACTTC.

The chain recombines TRBV10-3 with TRBJ2-7; D may be TRBD2 (5 bases). Looked up from germline, CDR1 is ENHRY and CDR2 is SYGVKD. V dropped 4 bases and J dropped 3 bases, with 13 bases sitting between them. The CDR3 is 14 residues long. The CDR3 loop reads CAISVWENDYEQYF. In DNA form, the CDR3 reads TGTGCCATCAGTGTATGGGAGAACGACTACGAGCAGTACTTC.

Regarding this clonotype: Being one base from a much bigger clone, this may be a read error. The chain has TRBV27 and TRBJ2-7; D is ambiguous. CDR3 length: 13 residues. The V gene lost 0 bases and the J gene lost 7 bases, with 10 bases spanning the gap. Per the germline V gene, CDR1 is MNHEY and CDR2 is SMNVEV (reference sequence). The CDR3 DNA reads as TGTGCCAGCAGTTTATCGATGGGCGGTGAGCAGTACTTC. Amino acid sequence: CASSLSMGGEQYF.